The 20 T cell receptor beta chains below come from one sample, sequenced in a study of cytomegalovirus exposure and HLA in healthy donors. The PCR employed 60 Vbeta primers together with 13 Jbeta primers. Assay used: immunoSEQ multiplex PCR; TCRdb lists only in-frame clones, some missing. Among approximately 200,000 clones listed, about 80% were seen once. Sequencing was carried out using PBMCs. These receptors originate from a man aged 25-45 years in good health and CMV-seronegative.

The DNA of the CDR3 is TGTGCCAGCAGCGTCAACAGCGGGAGTTTCTACGAGCAGTACTTC. This codes for CASSVNSGSFYEQYF. The V gene is TRBV7-9, the J gene TRBJ2-7; 8 bases map to TRBD2. The V segment lost 5 bases and the J segment 3 bases; nucleotides outside the gene matches: 9. CDR1 SEHNR and CDR2 FQNEAQ come from the germline V gene (reference sequence). The CDR3 is made up of 15 amino acids.

The CDR3 loop is CASSLLAGWGEQFF. The DNA of the CDR3 is TGTGCCAGCAGCCTACTAGCGGGATGGGGTGAGCAGTTCTTC. This chain connects TRBV7-2 to TRBJ2-1; 10 positions match TRBD2. Trimming took 5 bases from V and 9 from J; bases not matched to a gene: 7. CDR3 length: 14 amino acids. Germline CDR1 SGHTA, CDR2 FQGNSA.

This rearrangement joins TRBV6-5 to TRBJ1-6; unclear D gene. The CDR3 covers 14 residues. CDR1 is MNHEY and CDR2 is SVGAGI in the germline V gene. The V gene lost 6 bases and the J gene lost 4 bases, with 10 bases spanning the gap. The CDR3 here is CASRTTGYNSPLHF. CDR3 coding DNA: TGTGCCAGCAGAACGACGGGGTATAATTCACCCCTCCACTTT.

The genes are TRBV6-6 and TRBJ1-3, with unresolved D. Trimming shortened V by 4 bases and J by 0 bases, and 7 bases separated the two germline ends. This CDR3 comprises 14 residues. The germline CDR1 and CDR2 sequences are MNHNY and SVGAGI (reference sequence). Here the CDR3 reads CASSSSSSGNTIYF. CDR3 nucleotide sequence: TGTGCCAGCAGTTCGTCCTCCTCTGGAAACACCATATATTTT.

The chain links TRBV25-1 to TRBJ1-1; TRBD1 aligns across 8 bases. Germline assignment: CDR1 MGHDK and CDR2 SYGVNS. This CDR3 region has 17 residues. J was trimmed by 1 base and V by 6 bases; bases with no gene match: 13. The CDR3 nucleotides read TGTGCCAGCAGCCCGACAGGGGAGCATGTACGGAACACTGAAGCTTTCTTT. Amino acids: CASSPTGEHVRNTEAFF.

The chain recombines TRBV5-1 with TRBJ2-1; 8 nucleotides agree with TRBD2. Germline V gene lookup returns CDR1 SGHRS and CDR2 YFSETQ. CDR3 size: 15 residues. With V trimmed by 4 bases and J by 5 bases, 8 bases remained unmatched. The CDR3 nucleotides are TGCGCCAGCAGCGACGGGGTAGCGGGGCACAATGAGCAGTTCTTC. Its protein is CASSDGVAGHNEQFF.

The V and J genes are TRBV19 and TRBJ2-2, with 10 bases lining up with TRBD1. Trimming took 5 bases from V and 7 from J; bases not matched to a gene: 7. The CDR3 is 15 amino acids. Germline lookup yields CDR1 LNHDA and CDR2 SQIVND (reference sequence). The CDR3 coding sequence is TGTGCCAGTAGTTTGGGGACAGGGGAGGGCGGGGAGCTGTTTTTT. Amino acid sequence: CASSLGTGEGGELFF.

This clone was observed a single time. This chain connects TRBV19 to TRBJ1-5, with 9 bases that match TRBD1. With V trimmed by 5 bases and J by 4 bases, 0 bases remained unmatched. Germline V gives CDR1 LNHDA, CDR2 SQIVND (reference sequence). This CDR3 comprises 13 residues. CDR3 nucleotides: TGTGCCAGTAGTGACAGGGGGAATCAGCCCCAGCATTTT. Encoded protein: CASSDRGNQPQHF.

V usage is TRBV28 and J usage is TRBJ2-5; 7 bases match TRBD1. TRBJ2-7 explains the end of the DNA better; the J call may be wrong. The CDR3 consists of 12 residues. Germline CDR1 MDHEN, CDR2 SYDVKM. CDR3 sequence reads: CASSLRTGEQYF. DNA of the CDR3: TGTGCCAGCAGTTTGCGGACAGGCGAGCAGTACTTC.

The chain recombines TRBV5-1 with TRBJ2-3; 12 bases are shared with TRBD2. V gave up 7 bases and J gave up 6 bases; unmatched junction bases: 9. The CDR3 is made up of 15 amino acids. Per the germline V gene, CDR1 is SGHRS and CDR2 is YFSETQ. The CDR3 region is CASLTSGSPSDTQYF. In DNA, the CDR3 is TGCGCCAGCCTGACTAGCGGGAGTCCATCCGATACGCAGTATTTT.

V usage is TRBV7-3 and J usage is TRBJ1-2; TRBD1 matches 7 bases. The CDR3 is 13 residues long. The germline V gene has CDR1 SGHTA and CDR2 FQGTGA. With 0 bases clipped from V and 14 bases from J, the junction kept 9 bases outside the gene matches. The CDR3 reads CASSLTTGDPGTF. CDR3 sequence (DNA): TGTGCCAGCAGCTTAACAACAGGGGACCCGGGGACCTTC. The full variable domain, in which reference TRBV7-3 and TRBJ1-2 provide the parts outside the CDR3, is GAGVSQTPSNKVTEKGKYVELRCDPISGHTALYWYRQSLGQGPEFLIYFQGTGAADDSGLPNDRFFAVRPEGSVSTLKIQRTERGDSAVYLCASSLTTGDPGTFGSGTRLTVV.

This clone was picked up a small number of times. The chain joins TRBV28 to TRBJ1-2; D perhaps matches TRBD1 (6 bases). The germline CDR1 and CDR2 sequences are MDHEN and SYDVKM. This CDR3 spans 12 amino acids. V shed 3 bases and J shed 8 bases, with 10 bases lying between them. The CDR3 loop is CASSFGQRGYTF. In DNA form, the CDR3 reads TGTGCCAGCAGTTTCGGACAGAGGGGCTACACCTTC.

The genes are TRBV5-8 and TRBJ2-7; TRBD2 might be the D (6 bases). This CDR3 contains 15 residues. Germline CDR1 is SGHTS and CDR2 is YDEGEE. V was clipped by 1 base and J by 5 bases, with 16 bases between them. CDR3 protein: CASSLRASVLDEQYF. The CDR3, as DNA: TGTGCCAGCAGCTTGAGGGCTAGCGTTCTTGACGAGCAGTACTTC.

DNA for the CDR3: TGTGCCAGCAGTTACGACAGGGGGCGAGACACTGAAGCTTTCTTT. Translation: CASSYDRGRDTEAFF. The rearrangement joins TRBV6-5 to TRBJ1-1; 10 bases map to TRBD1. Germline assignment: CDR1 MNHEY and CDR2 SVGAGI. V shed 2 bases, J shed 3 bases, and the junction held 3 bases outside the gene matches. The CDR3 spans 15 residues.

This sequence joins TRBV6-5 and TRBJ2-7; 11 positions match TRBD1. The germline gives CDR1 MNHEY, CDR2 SVGAGI. The CDR3 has 14 residues. After removal of 6 bases from V and 4 bases from J, the junction contained 5 bases not matched to a gene. Here the CDR3 reads CASRGTGGLYEQYF. The CDR3 bases are TGTGCCAGCAGGGGGACAGGGGGTTTATACGAGCAGTACTTC.

The J gene is TRBJ2-2, the V gene TRBV7-6; D might be TRBD1 (5 bases). The CDR3 runs 16 residues. Looked up from germline, CDR1 is SGHVS and CDR2 is FNYEAQ. Deletions cut 1 base from V and 3 bases from J, with 12 bases between. The CDR3 loop is CASSLVRQGYTGELFF. As DNA, the CDR3 is TGTGCCAGCAGCTTAGTCAGGCAGGGTTACACCGGGGAGCTGTTTTTT.

The CDR3 sequence: CASSISKRAYAGPQETQYF. CDR3 bases: TGTGCCAGTAGTATCTCTAAACGTGCGTATGCGGGACCGCAAGAGACCCAGTACTTC. The rearrangement joins TRBV19 to TRBJ2-5; possible D gene TRBD2, 6 bases. Germline CDR1 LNHDA, CDR2 SQIVND (reference sequence). Trimming pared 3 bases from V and 2 bases from J, leaving 25 bases between. The CDR3 totals 19 residues.

J is TRBJ1-2 and V is TRBV11-2; D not resolved. The V and J ends lost 5 bases and 7 bases respectively, with 17 bases between them. The CDR3 has 14 residues. Germline assignment: CDR1 SGHAT and CDR2 FQNNGV. This CDR3 is CASSAGGGYAGYTF. CDR3 coding DNA: TGTGCCAGCAGCGCCGGAGGCGGATATGCTGGCTACACCTTC.

Comment on this clone: A read error likely explains this, since a far larger clone differs by one base. This sequence joins TRBV6-1 and TRBJ2-5, with TRBD2 matching over 8 bases. Germline V CDR1 and CDR2: MNHNS, SASEGT. The CDR3 consists of 14 residues. The CDR3 loop is CATQPAGEAEIQYF. CDR3 DNA sequence: TGTGCCACCCAACCAGCGGGAGAGGCAGAGATCCAGTACTTC.

The rearrangement joins TRBV6-5 to TRBJ1-1; 7 bases agree with TRBD1. This CDR3 has 14 amino acids. Germline values: CDR1 MNHEY, CDR2 SVGAGI. The V gene end was trimmed by 0 bases and the J gene end by 5 bases; junction bases not matched to a gene: 3. The CDR3 DNA is TGTGCCAGCAGTTACTCGTACAGGGGTACTGAAGCTTTCTTT. This gives the protein CASSYSYRGTEAFF.